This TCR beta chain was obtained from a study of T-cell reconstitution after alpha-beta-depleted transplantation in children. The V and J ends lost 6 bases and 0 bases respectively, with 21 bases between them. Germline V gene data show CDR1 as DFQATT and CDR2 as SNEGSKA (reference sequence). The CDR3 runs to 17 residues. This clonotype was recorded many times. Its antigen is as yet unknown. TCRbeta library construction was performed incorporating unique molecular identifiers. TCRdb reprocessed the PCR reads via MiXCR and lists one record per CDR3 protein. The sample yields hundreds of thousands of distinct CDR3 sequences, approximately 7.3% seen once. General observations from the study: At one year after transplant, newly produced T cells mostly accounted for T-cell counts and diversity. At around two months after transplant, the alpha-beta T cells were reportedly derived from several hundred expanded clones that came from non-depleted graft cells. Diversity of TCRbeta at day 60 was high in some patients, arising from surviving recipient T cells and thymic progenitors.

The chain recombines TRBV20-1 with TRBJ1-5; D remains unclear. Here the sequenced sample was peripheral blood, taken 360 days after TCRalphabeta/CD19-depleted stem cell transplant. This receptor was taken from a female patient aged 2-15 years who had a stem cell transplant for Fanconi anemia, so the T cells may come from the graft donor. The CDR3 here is CSATWLPIGYSNQPQHF. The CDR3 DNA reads TGCAGTGCCACCTGGTTGCCTATTGGTTATAGCAATCAGCCCCAGCATTTT.